This T cell receptor (beta chain) was recovered during a study of molecular identifiers for immune sequencing clone quantification. V gave up 3 bases and J gave up 3 bases, with 12 bases separating them. This CDR3 is 15 amino acids long. Germline CDR1 SNHLY, CDR2 FYNNEI. Whole-study results and caveats: Whereas naive cells kept under 1% of molecules in clones above 20 RNA copies, such clones held over 98% in effectors. Should identical TCR molecules share a barcode, the sizes of highly expanded clones could be underestimated.

The sorting of naive CD8 T cells used the CD8+CD4-CCR7+CD45RA+ phenotype. Comment on this clonotype: Its antigen is not known.

Listed TCR primers and previously described methods were used for bulk TCR libraries. TCRdb fed the PCR reads into MiXCR, producing one record per CDR3 protein. The table shows about 320,000 distinct CDR3 sequences, with roughly 24% occurring only once. This chain links TRBV2 with TRBJ1-5; D ambiguous. Sequencing input: naive CD8+ T cells from blood, with Jurkat cell RNA spiked in. The subset here: FACS-sorted CD8+CD4-CCR7+CD45RA+ naive T cells. The clonotype comes from a human donor in good health. Some libraries in this study had Jurkat cell RNA spiked in. CDR3 nucleotide sequence: TGTGCCAGCAGTGACCTCAGTGACTACAATCAGCCCCAGCATTTT. Translated: CASSDLSDYNQPQHF.